Described below is a single T cell receptor (beta chain) sequence and its context. Its cognate antigen is unknown. The sequenced patients had an expansion of CD8+CD57+ cells seen by flow cytometry. Severe acquired aplastic anemia was present in every patient. Genomic DNA templated the TCR beta VDJ and CDR3 profiling. TCRdb re-derived calls from the reads in MiXCR, one entry per CDR3 protein. Of roughly 80,000 distinct CDR3 sequences detected, 55% to 75% appear once; the ten largest clones hold 70% to 90%. The data originate from a study of CD8+CD57+ T cells in acquired aplastic anemia. The study, taken as a whole, reports: For CD8+ Simpson's diversity, patients and controls showed no significant difference. Overlap between patients and controls comprised roughly 28 CD8+ CDR3 sequences.

This CDR3 is 13 amino acids long. The V end was cut by 4 bases, the J end by 1 base, with 7 bases between. The germline gives CDR1 SGHTA, CDR2 FQGNSA. The TCR sequence derives from a human donor with aplastic anemia. The chain employs TRBV7-2 and TRBJ1-1; maybe TRBD1 (6 bases). The sequencing input was sorted CD4+, CD8+, or CD8+CD57+ T cells (not recorded which) from PBMCs. CDR3 sequence reads: CASSSGANTEAFF. The DNA of the CDR3 is TGTGCCAGCAGCTCAGGGGCGAACACTGAAGCTTTCTTT.